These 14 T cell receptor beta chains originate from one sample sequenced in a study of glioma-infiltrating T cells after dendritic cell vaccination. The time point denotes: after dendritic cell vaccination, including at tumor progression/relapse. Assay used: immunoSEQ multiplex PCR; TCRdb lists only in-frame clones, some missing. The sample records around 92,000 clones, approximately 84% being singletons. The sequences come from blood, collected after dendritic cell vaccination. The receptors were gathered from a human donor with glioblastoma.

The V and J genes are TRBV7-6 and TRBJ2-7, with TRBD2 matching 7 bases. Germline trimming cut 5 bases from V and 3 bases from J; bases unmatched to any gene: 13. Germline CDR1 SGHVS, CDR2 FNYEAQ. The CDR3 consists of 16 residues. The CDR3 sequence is CASSRDPGGWNYEQYF. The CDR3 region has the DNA TGTGCCAGCAGCCGAGATCCGGGGGGTTGGAACTACGAGCAGTACTTC.

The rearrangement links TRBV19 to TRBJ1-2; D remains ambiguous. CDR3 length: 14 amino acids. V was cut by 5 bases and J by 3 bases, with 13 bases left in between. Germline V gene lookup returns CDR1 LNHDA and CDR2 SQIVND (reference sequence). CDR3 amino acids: CASSPSVEDYGYTF. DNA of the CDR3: TGTGCCAGTAGTCCCAGTGTGGAGGACTATGGCTACACCTTC.

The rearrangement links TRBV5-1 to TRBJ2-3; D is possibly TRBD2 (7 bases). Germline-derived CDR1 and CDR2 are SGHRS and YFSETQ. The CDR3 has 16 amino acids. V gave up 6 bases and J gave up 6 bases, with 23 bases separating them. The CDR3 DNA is TGCGCCAGCACCCTGGGCAACGGGGGGCAGTGGGATACGCAGTATTTT. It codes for CASTLGNGGQWDTQYF.

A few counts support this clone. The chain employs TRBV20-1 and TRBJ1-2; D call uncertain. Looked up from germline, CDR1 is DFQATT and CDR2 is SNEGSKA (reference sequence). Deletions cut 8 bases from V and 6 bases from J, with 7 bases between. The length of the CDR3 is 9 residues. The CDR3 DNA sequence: TGCAGTATATTTGATGGCTACACCTTC. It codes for CSIFDGYTF.

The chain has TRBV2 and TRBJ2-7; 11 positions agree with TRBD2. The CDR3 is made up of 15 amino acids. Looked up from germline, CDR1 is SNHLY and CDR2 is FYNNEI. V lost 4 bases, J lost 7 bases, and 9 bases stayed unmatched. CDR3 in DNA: TGTGCCAGCAGTGGGACAGCCATAGCGGGGGGGGAGCAGTACTTC. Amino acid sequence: CASSGTAIAGGEQYF. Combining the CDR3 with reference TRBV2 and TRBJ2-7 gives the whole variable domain EPEVTQTPSHQVTQMGQEVILRCVPISNHLYFYWYRQILGQKVEFLVSFYNNEISEKSEIFDDQFSVERPDGSNFTLKIRSTKLEDSAMYFCASSGTAIAGGEQYFGPGTRLTVT.

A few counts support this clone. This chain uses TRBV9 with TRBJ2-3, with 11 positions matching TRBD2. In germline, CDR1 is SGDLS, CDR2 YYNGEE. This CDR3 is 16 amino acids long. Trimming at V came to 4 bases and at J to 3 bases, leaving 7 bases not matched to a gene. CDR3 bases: TGTGCCAGCAGCTCGTTAGCGGGGGGGCCAACAGATACGCAGTATTTT. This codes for CASSSLAGGPTDTQYF. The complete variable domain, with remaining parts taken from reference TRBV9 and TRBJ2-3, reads DSGVTQTPKHLITATGQRVTLRCSPRSGDLSVYWYQQSLDQGLQFLIQYYNGEERAKGNILERFSAQQFPDLHSELNLSSLELGDSALYFCASSSLAGGPTDTQYFGPGTRLTVL.

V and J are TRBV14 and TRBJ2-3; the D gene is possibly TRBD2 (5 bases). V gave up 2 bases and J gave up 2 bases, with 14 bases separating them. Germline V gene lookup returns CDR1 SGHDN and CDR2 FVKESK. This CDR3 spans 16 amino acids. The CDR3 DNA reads TGTGCCAGCAGCCAAATTTTGGGAGCGGACACAGATACGCAGTATTTT. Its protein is CASSQILGADTDTQYF.

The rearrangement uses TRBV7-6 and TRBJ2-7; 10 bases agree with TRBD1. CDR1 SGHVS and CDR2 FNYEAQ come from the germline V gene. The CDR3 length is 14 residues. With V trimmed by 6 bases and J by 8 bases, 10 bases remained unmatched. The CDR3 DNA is TGTGCCAGCAGTCGGACAGGGGGGCCCTTAAAGCAGTACTTC. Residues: CASSRTGGPLKQYF. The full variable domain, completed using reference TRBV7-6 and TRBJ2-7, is GAGVSQSPRYKVTKRGQDVALRCDPISGHVSLYWYRQALGQGPEFLTYFNYEAQQDKSGLPNDRFSAERPEGSISTLTIQRTEQRDSAMYRCASSRTGGPLKQYFGPGTRLTVT.

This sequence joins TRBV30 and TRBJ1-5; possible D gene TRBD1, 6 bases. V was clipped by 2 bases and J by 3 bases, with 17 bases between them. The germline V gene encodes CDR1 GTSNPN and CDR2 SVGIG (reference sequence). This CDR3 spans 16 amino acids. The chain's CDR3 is CAWSRPGQIFNQPQHF. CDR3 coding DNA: TGTGCCTGGAGTAGGCCCGGACAGATTTTCAATCAGCCCCAGCATTTT.

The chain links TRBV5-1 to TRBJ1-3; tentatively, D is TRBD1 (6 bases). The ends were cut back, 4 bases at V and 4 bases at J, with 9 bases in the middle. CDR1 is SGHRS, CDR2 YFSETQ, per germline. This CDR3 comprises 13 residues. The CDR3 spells CASSPGTGNTIYF. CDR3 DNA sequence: TGCGCCAGCAGCCCGGGGACAGGAAACACCATATATTTT.

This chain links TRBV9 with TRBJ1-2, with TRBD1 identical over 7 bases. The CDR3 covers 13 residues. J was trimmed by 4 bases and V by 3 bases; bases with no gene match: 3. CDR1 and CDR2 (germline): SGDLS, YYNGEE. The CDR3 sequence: CASSETGFYGYTF. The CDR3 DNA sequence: TGTGCCAGCAGCGAGACAGGGTTCTATGGCTACACCTTC.

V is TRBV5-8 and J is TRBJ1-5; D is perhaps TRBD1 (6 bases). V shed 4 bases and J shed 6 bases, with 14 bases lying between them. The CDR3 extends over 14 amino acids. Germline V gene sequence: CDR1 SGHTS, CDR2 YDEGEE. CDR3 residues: CASSPVGGAQPQHF. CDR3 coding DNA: TGTGCCAGCAGCCCGGTTGGGGGGGCTCAGCCCCAGCATTTT.

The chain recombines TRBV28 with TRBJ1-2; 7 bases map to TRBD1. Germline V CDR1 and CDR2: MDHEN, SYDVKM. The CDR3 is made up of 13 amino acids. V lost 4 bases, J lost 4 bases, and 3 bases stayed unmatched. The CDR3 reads CASSSAGGYGYTF. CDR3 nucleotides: TGTGCCAGCAGTTCGGCAGGGGGCTATGGCTACACCTTC.

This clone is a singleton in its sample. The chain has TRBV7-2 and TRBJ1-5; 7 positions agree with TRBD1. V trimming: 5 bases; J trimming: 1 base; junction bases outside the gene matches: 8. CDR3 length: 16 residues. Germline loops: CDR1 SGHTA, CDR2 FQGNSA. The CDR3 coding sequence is TGTGCCAGCAGCATCTTTGGACAGGCGAGCAATCAGCCCCAGCATTTT. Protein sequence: CASSIFGQASNQPQHF.